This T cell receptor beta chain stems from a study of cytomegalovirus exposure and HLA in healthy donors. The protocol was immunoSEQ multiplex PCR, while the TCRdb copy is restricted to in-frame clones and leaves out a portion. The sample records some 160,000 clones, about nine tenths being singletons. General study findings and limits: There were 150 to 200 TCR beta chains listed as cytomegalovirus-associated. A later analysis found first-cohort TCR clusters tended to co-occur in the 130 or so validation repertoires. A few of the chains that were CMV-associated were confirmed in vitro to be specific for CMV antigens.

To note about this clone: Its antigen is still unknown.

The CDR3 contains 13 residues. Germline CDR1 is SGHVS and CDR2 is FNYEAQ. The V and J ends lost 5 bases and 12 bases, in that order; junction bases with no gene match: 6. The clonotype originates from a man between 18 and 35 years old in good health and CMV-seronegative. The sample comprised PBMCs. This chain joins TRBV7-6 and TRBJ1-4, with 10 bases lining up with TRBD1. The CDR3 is CASSDRGRNELFF. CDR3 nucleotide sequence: TGTGCCAGCAGCGACAGGGGGCGGAACGAACTGTTTTTT.